This is a list of T cell receptor beta chains from one sample in a study of cytomegalovirus exposure and HLA in healthy donors. Clones were read by immunoSEQ multiplex PCR, and TCRdb kept only the in-frame ones, dropping some. The sample records some 150,000 clones, 80% being singletons. The sample comprised PBMCs. Receptor source: a young man in good health and CMV-seropositive. Each CDR3 is given without its conserved first and last residue.

v_gene	j_gene	CDR3aa
TRBV27	TRBJ2-1	ASSPPQKKINEQF
TRBV5-1	TRBJ2-1	ASAGNEQF
TRBV7-9	TRBJ1-1	SSSRGGDTEAF
TRBV5-1	TRBJ2-1	ASSPRTSGGYEQF
TRBV6-5	TRBJ2-1	ASSYSPWRPYNEQF
TRBV7-2	TRBJ1-1	ASSLAQAENTEAF
TRBV5-4	TRBJ1-1	ASSLDVAGIGTEAF
TRBV11-2	TRBJ2-6	ASSPGQPGANVLT
TRBV14	TRBJ2-4	ASSQQSATRGGQNIQY
TRBV9	TRBJ2-5	ASSPEAGEKTQY
TRBV29-1	TRBJ2-2	STRTGWTTGELF
TRBV19	TRBJ1-1	ASSQGEETEAF
TRBV30	TRBJ2-7	AWSVTGNWQQY
TRBV27	TRBJ2-2	ASSYTNTGELF
TRBV5-6	TRBJ2-5	ASSLTRRVAGEWETQY
TRBV6-6	TRBJ1-5	ASRLDRVRSNQPQH
TRBV29-1	TRBJ2-2	SVGQGANTGELF
TRBV6-1	TRBJ1-1	ASPFKGASTEAF
TRBV19	TRBJ1-1	ASSVSRNTEAF
TRBV5-1	TRBJ2-1	ASSLEISGHNEQF
TRBV4-1	TRBJ1-5	ASSQGWGLLSNQPQH
TRBV5-1	TRBJ2-7	ASSPKTRDSPYEQY
TRBV18	TRBJ1-1	ASSSDRAIDNTEAF
TRBV4-2	TRBJ1-2	ASSPGQANYGYT
TRBV7-2	TRBJ1-4	ASSLILTNEKLF
TRBV6-5	TRBJ2-5	ASSYRGGEGETQY
TRBV5-4	TRBJ2-7	ASSRGTSGTYEQY
TRBV6-5	TRBJ2-1	ASSYSSGASYNEQF
TRBV27	TRBJ2-5	ASRDRLQETQY
TRBV5-6	TRBJ2-7	ASSLGTGVPPYEQY
TRBV27	TRBJ2-1	ASSLYRTSGLYNEQF
TRBV6-5	TRBJ1-1	ASSYGEAGDTEAF
TRBV6-6	TRBJ2-2	ASSYPGSRGTGELF
TRBV10-1	TRBJ2-7	ASSASGTGLYEQY
TRBV11-2	TRBJ2-1	ASSSRGLGTYNEQF
TRBV6-4	TRBJ2-2	ASSESGNTGELF
TRBV28	TRBJ2-2	ASSLLWDTENTGELF
TRBV7-9	TRBJ2-2	ASNPLGQGGDRTGELF
TRBV25-1	TRBJ1-1	ASSEYSDEAF
TRBV27	TRBJ2-2	ASSWTGQNTGELF
TRBV5-6	TRBJ2-1	ASSLGLAGPYNEQF
TRBV5-8	TRBJ2-1	ASEREGEDEQF
TRBV15	TRBJ2-7	ATSRDLAENSYEQY
TRBV29-1	TRBJ2-3	SAKLPGLAGIIASTDTQY
TRBV14	TRBJ2-1	ASSSFRSENNEQF
TRBV28	TRBJ1-1	ASSQTGNTEAF
TRBV11-2	TRBJ2-3	ASSYHRDSTDTQY
TRBV21-1	TRBJ2-7	ASSSRLAGAPLAFEQY
TRBV28	TRBJ2-7	ASSLVPGSHEQY
TRBV30	TRBJ2-7	AWSVAGTYEQY
TRBV25-1	TRBJ2-1	ASSEWDRVNEQF
TRBV28	TRBJ2-6	ASSTTGAGANVLT
TRBV28	TRBJ2-5	ASSAAGGWETQY
TRBV29-1	TRBJ2-7	SVRDTGLGEQY
TRBV7-3	TRBJ1-1	ASSFIRETEAF
TRBV5-1	TRBJ1-2	ASSRDTAVPPDT
TRBV28	TRBJ2-1	ASSLPKPHEGQENSYNEQF
TRBV28	TRBJ2-5	ASSLAGASQETQY
TRBV6-5	TRBJ1-5	ASSYSSNQPQH